The T cell receptor (beta chain) under discussion was sequenced for a study of T cell responses to AZD1222 COVID-19 vaccine (dated by TCRdb to 2020 to 2023). Looking at the study overall: Because spike-specific TCR depth and breadth did not differ between the two schedules, AZD1222 recipients who got a second dose at roughly 4 weeks were pooled with those who got a second dose at roughly 12 weeks. TCR sequencing covered roughly 230 trial participants: 200 to 220 given two doses of AZD1222 and approximately 26 given two doses of MenACWY control vaccine. Trial participants were enrolled by age into 18-55, 56-69 and 70-plus year subgroups, with roughly 160, 29 and 62 TCR-sequenced participants respectively.

Broader findings and caveats from the paper: The whole spike protein was spanned by vaccine-associated CD4 TCRs, and dominant responses were seen in regions 160-218 and 743-854. After two AZD1222 doses, spike-specific TCR breadth and depth were significantly higher than at day 0 and than in MenACWY recipients. Conclusions about previously exposed vaccinees were limited because only a handful of AZD1222 recipients were SARS-CoV-2 seropositive at baseline. Nearly half of unique spike-specific TCRs reportedly recognized epitopes outside regions mutated in the B.1.351 and B.1.1.7 variants. Because no day 14 peak-response samples were available, repertoires were characterized only after the peak T cell response. The 56-69-year group was small, and its depth increase did not reach significance, likely because of low power. Participants were mostly white British, with more females than males. The authors suggested clonal diversity may have been underestimated.

The germline V gene encodes CDR1 SGHTA and CDR2 FQGNSA. From its cysteine to its phenylalanine, the CDR3 spans 17 amino acids. The entry retains the CDR3 DNA only, 51 bases that are in frame from base 1. Cut back by 4 bases and 2 bases, the V and J ends lie 19 bases apart. This sample's time point label indicates: baseline before first vaccination. Samples from vaccinated people were obtained from the UK trials COV001 and COV002, which included a single-blind randomized controlled phase 2/3 trial of AZD1222 (ChAdOx1 nCoV-19) in healthy adults. Trial participant PBMC samples were collected at day 0 and day 28 after the second dose for TCRbeta chain sequencing. The CDR3 regions of human TCRbeta chains were analyzed by immunosequencing. In the authors' own workflow: TCRs in the repertoires were compared against a reference library of SARS-CoV-2-specific TCRs that had been generated with the MIRA antigen-specificity platform. Breadth was defined as the fraction of unique TCRs that were SARS-CoV-2-associated. Depth was defined as the fraction of total T cells that were SARS-CoV-2-associated. Using the MIRA data, each spike-specific TCR was mapped to the spike region that the TCR reacts to and placed in a CD4 or CD8 class. Log10-transformed breadth and depth values were compared by one-way ANOVA with Sidak's multiple comparisons tests. TCRdb took this table from immuneACCESS and kept in-frame rearrangements with V and J called. Such tables lack part of the clones; where checked against another copy, unresolved V genes explain under half of the gap, and the rest is unexplained. V, J and clone size are those of that table, while D and trimming were read from the DNA. For this sample there are 150,000 to 200,000 clones; just under 95% appear just once. The top ten clonotypes cover more than 0.8% of the sample.

About this clone: Its antigen specificity is not known. No quality values exist for individual bases; no much larger clone is one base distant.

This receptor was obtained from an adult in good health. Recombination linked TRBV7-2 to TRBJ2-3; possibly the D gene is TRBD2, per 6 matching bases. The sample here was peripheral blood, taken on day 0 of AZD1222 vaccination. The CDR3 region: CASSSNQAGEITDTQYF. The DNA sequence follows: TGTGCCAGCAGCTCAAATCAAGCGGGCGAGATCACAGATACGCAGTATTTT.